The 20 T cell receptor beta chains below were found in one sample sequenced in a study of T-cell reconstitution after alpha-beta-depleted transplantation in children. During its preparation, the TCRbeta library received unique molecular identifiers. TCRdb ran MiXCR on the PCR reads and lists one entry per CDR3 protein. The table shows some 600,000 distinct CDR3 sequences, with over 15% occurring only once. Sample: PBMCs from the stem cell graft donor, taken from the stem cell graft. The receptor source for this set is a human donor who donated a stem cell graft to a child with acute myeloid leukemia.

There are many counts of this clonotype. This chain joins TRBV6-4 and TRBJ2-1; TRBD2 matches at 9 bases. The J segment lost 4 bases and the V segment lost 2 bases, leaving 3 bases of the junction unmatched. The germline V gene has CDR1 MRHNA and CDR2 SNTAGT. The CDR3 has 15 amino acids. The CDR3 nucleotides read TGTGCCAGCAGTGACGTGCGGGGGGGATACAATGAGCAGTTCTTC. The encoded protein is CASSDVRGGYNEQFF.

The chain joins TRBV2 to TRBJ1-5; D is ambiguous. The CDR3 is 13 residues long. Germline values: CDR1 SNHLY, CDR2 FYNNEI. The V end was cut by 11 bases, the J end by 0 bases, with 11 bases between. CDR3 sequence: CAQGLNSNQPQHF. The DNA of the CDR3 is TGTGCCCAAGGCCTAAATAGCAATCAGCCCCAGCATTTT.

The V gene is TRBV29-1, the J gene TRBJ2-1, with D possibly TRBD1 on 6 matching bases. V was pared by 4 bases and J by 6 bases, with 19 bases between. The CDR3 consists of 15 residues. Germline values: CDR1 SQVTM, CDR2 ANQGSEA. The CDR3 DNA reads TGCAGCGTTGTAAAGGTAGGACAGCTGGGCAATGAGCAGTTCTTC. Translation: CSVVKVGQLGNEQFF.

This clonotype was picked up many times. This chain joins TRBV29-1 and TRBJ2-7, with unresolved D. Germline V gives CDR1 SQVTM, CDR2 ANQGSEA. CDR3 length: 13 residues. Trimming removed 1 base from V and 3 bases from J, with 10 bases in between. The CDR3 protein is CSVEGEVVYEQYF. The CDR3 DNA is TGCAGCGTTGAAGGCGAGGTGGTCTACGAGCAGTACTTC.

The table lists this clonotype with many counts. This chain joins TRBV20-1 and TRBJ1-6; 10 bases line up with TRBD1. The CDR3 runs to 16 residues. The germline V gene encodes CDR1 DFQATT and CDR2 SNEGSKA (reference sequence). Germline trimming cut 3 bases from V and 5 bases from J; bases unmatched to any gene: 7. CDR3 loop: CSASLWTGGNNSPLHF. In DNA form, the CDR3 reads TGCAGTGCTAGTCTTTGGACAGGGGGTAATAATTCACCCCTCCACTTT.

V usage is TRBV20-1 and J usage is TRBJ2-7; TRBD1 agrees at 7 bases. The ends lost 6 bases at V and 5 bases at J; junction bases unmatched: 10. CDR3 length equals 13 residues. Germline loops: CDR1 DFQATT, CDR2 SNEGSKA (reference sequence). In DNA form, the CDR3 reads TGCAGTGCCGAGGACAGGCCCGCCCACGAGCAGTACTTC. Translated: CSAEDRPAHEQYF.

At least ten counts were recorded for this clonotype. The chain is built from TRBV5-6 and TRBJ1-2, with TRBD1 as a possible D gene (6 bases). V was clipped by 1 base and J by 6 bases, with 10 bases between them. Germline loops: CDR1 SGHDT, CDR2 YYEEEE. The CDR3 is 13 residues long. The CDR3 here is CASSLQGLDGYTF. The CDR3 coding sequence is TGTGCCAGCAGCTTGCAGGGGCTGGATGGCTACACCTTC.

In its sample, this clonotype was seen a few times. The V gene is TRBV11-2, the J gene TRBJ2-5, with D tentatively TRBD1 or TRBD2 (5 bases each). There are 16 residues in the CDR3. From germline, CDR1 is SGHAT and CDR2 FQNNGV. The germline V and J ends were trimmed by 0 bases and 1 base, with 12 bases remaining between them. CDR3 sequence reads: CASSLEWGSAQETQYF. The CDR3 nucleotides are TGTGCCAGCAGCTTAGAATGGGGGTCAGCCCAAGAGACCCAGTACTTC.

This clonotype was detected only a few times. This may stem from a read error, because a much larger clone lies one nucleotide away. V usage is TRBV7-2 and J usage is TRBJ1-5; possible D gene TRBD1, 6 bases. This CDR3 comprises 13 residues. In germline, CDR1 is SGHTA, CDR2 FQGNSA. V was pared by 4 bases and J by 6 bases, with 10 bases between. Here the CDR3 DNA reads TGTGCCAGCAGCTCCACAGGGACTCAGCCCCAGCATTTT. It codes for CASSSTGTQPQHF. The full variable domain, rest sourced from reference TRBV7-2 and TRBJ1-5, is GAGVSQSPSNKVTEKGKDVELRCDPISGHTALYWYRQSLGQGLEFLIYFQGNSAPDKSGLPSDRFSAERTGGSVSTLTIQRTQQEDSAVYLCASSSTGTQPQHFGDGTRLSIL.

This clonotype appeared a few times. The chain is built from TRBV20-1 and TRBJ2-3; D perhaps matches TRBD2 (7 bases). This CDR3 has 19 amino acids. Trimming took off 6 bases at V and 5 bases at J, with 33 bases between the two ends. The germline gives CDR1 DFQATT, CDR2 SNEGSKA (reference sequence). CDR3 sequence reads: CSALSDRFTLGGTLDTQYF. The CDR3 DNA reads as TGCAGTGCCCTCTCTGACAGGTTTACCCTGGGGGGGACCTTAGATACGCAGTATTTT.

The rearrangement uses TRBV7-9 and TRBJ2-3, with D possibly being TRBD1 (5 bases). Germline assignment: CDR1 SEHNR and CDR2 FQNEAQ (reference sequence). There are 14 residues in the CDR3. With 1 base removed from V and 4 bases from J, the gap between germline ends came to 9 bases. CDR3 residues: CASSLGRAADTQYF. The CDR3 DNA is TGTGCCAGCAGCTTAGGCAGGGCTGCAGATACGCAGTATTTT.

This clonotype was seen at least ten times. This chain links TRBV20-1 with TRBJ2-7, with a possible D match to TRBD2 (6 bases). This CDR3 spans 15 amino acids. Germline V gene data show CDR1 as DFQATT and CDR2 as SNEGSKA (reference sequence). V was pared by 1 base and J by 7 bases, with 20 bases between. The CDR3, as DNA: TGCAGTGCTAGAGGGGACTGGAACTCTGGAGGGGAGCAGTACGTC. Protein sequence: CSARGDWNSGGEQYV.

This clonotype has only a few counts. CDR3: CASSVVLAGGFNEQFF. Here the CDR3 DNA reads TGTGCCAGCAGCGTAGTTCTAGCGGGGGGGTTCAATGAGCAGTTCTTC. The chain combines TRBV9 with TRBJ2-1; 12 nucleotides agree with TRBD2. The germline CDR1 and CDR2 sequences are SGDLS and YYNGEE. Germline trimming cut 0 bases from V and 6 bases from J; bases unmatched to any gene: 4. The CDR3 loop spans 16 amino acids.

In its sample, this clonotype was seen a few times. The genes are TRBV12-3 or TRBV12-4 and TRBJ2-1; 7 nucleotides line up with TRBD1. This CDR3 has 17 residues. After removal of 5 bases from V and 0 bases from J, the junction contained 10 bases not matched to a gene. The CDR3 loop reads CASSPTGALYSYNEQFF. The CDR3 DNA reads as TGTGCCAGCAGTCCTACAGGGGCCCTATACTCCTACAATGAGCAGTTCTTC.

This clonotype came up many times. The chain employs TRBV29-1 and TRBJ1-2; D not resolved. Trimming cost V 4 bases and J 5 bases, with 11 bases left between them. The CDR3 sequence is 12 residues long. CDR1 is SQVTM, CDR2 ANQGSEA, per germline. The CDR3 nucleotides are TGCAGCGTTGTTTCGTATCAGTATGGCTACACCTTC. Translating it yields CSVVSYQYGYTF.

This clonotype was seen repeatedly, ten times or more. This sequence joins TRBV30 and TRBJ1-5, with D maybe TRBD1 (5 bases). CDR3 length equals 15 residues. In germline, CDR1 is GTSNPN, CDR2 SVGIG (reference sequence). Trimming stripped 0 bases from V and 4 bases from J, with 13 bases between. The CDR3: CAWSVPVAGNQPQHF. In DNA, the CDR3 is TGTGCCTGGAGTGTACCGGTGGCAGGGAATCAGCCCCAGCATTTT.

This clonotype was seen ten or more times. The chain uses TRBV20-1 and TRBJ1-4; D is unresolved. From germline, CDR1 is DFQATT and CDR2 SNEGSKA (reference sequence). This CDR3 region has 14 residues. V was pared by 0 bases and J by 4 bases, with 9 bases between. CDR3 bases: TGCAGTGCTAGAGATCTGGGCAGTAATGAAAAACTGTTTTTT. Translated: CSARDLGSNEKLFF.

This clonotype was observed many times. The chain is built from TRBV5-6 and TRBJ1-4; 8 bases are a match to TRBD1. This CDR3 has 17 residues. V was clipped by 0 bases and J by 9 bases; unmatched bases: 13. Looked up from germline, CDR1 is SGHDT and CDR2 is YYEEEE. CDR3 amino acids: CASSLAGTGEARKKLFF. As DNA, the CDR3 is TGTGCCAGCAGCTTGGCCGGGACAGGCGAAGCGAGGAAAAAACTGTTTTTT.

The table lists this clonotype with many counts. The chain has TRBV7-6 and TRBJ2-5; a weak D match, TRBD2 (6 bases). Germline lookup yields CDR1 SGHVS and CDR2 FNYEAQ. The CDR3 length is 15 residues. Trimming stripped 3 bases from V and 1 base from J, with 12 bases between. CDR3 amino acids: CASSLGSGSQETQYF. The CDR3 DNA reads TGTGCCAGCAGCTTGGGTAGCGGATCCCAAGAGACCCAGTACTTC.

The rearrangement joins TRBV20-1 to TRBJ2-3; possibly TRBD1 for D (6 bases). Germline V CDR1 and CDR2: DFQATT, SNEGSKA (reference sequence). The CDR3 has 15 residues. Deletions cut 1 base from V and 2 bases from J, with 13 bases between. CDR3 protein: CSARVRGYTTDTQYF. Here the CDR3 DNA reads TGCAGTGCTAGAGTTAGGGGGTACACCACAGATACGCAGTATTTT.